This is a list of T cell receptor beta chains from one sample in a study of follicular helper T cells after annual influenza vaccination. Some clones are missing from TCRdb's copy, which holds only in-frame ones; the method was immunoSEQ multiplex PCR. The sample lists around 10,000 clones, roughly 80% occurring once. Sequencing was performed on CXCR5- memory CD4+ T cells sorted from blood, taken 6 weeks after influenza vaccination. Receptors were obtained from an adult who received the influenza vaccine. Both conserved end residues are part of each CDR3. The order of the fields is clone size, D gene, V gene, J gene, CDR3 length, CDR3 DNA, CDR3 protein. A D gene is named only where the DNA matches it firmly. Clone size is not always given. Where it is, it says once, few, many or a class for expanded clones.

size: -; D: TRBD1; V: TRBV6-1; J: TRBJ2-7; length: 15; DNA: TGTGCCAGCAGTCTAAAGGGGACAGTCTCCTACGAGCAGTACTTC; CDR3: CASSLKGTVSYEQYF
size: -; D: -; V: TRBV5-6; J: TRBJ2-7; length: 14; DNA: TGTGCCAGCAGCGGGACCGGGACCGGATACGAGCAGTACTTC; CDR3: CASSGTGTGYEQYF
size: -; D: -; V: TRBV7-2; J: TRBJ2-2; length: 16; DNA: TGTGCCAGCAGCTCACAAGGAGCGGCCGCCCCCCGGGAGCTGTTTTTT; CDR3: CASSSQGAAAPRELFF
size: -; D: TRBD1; V: TRBV9; J: TRBJ1-2; length: 13; DNA: TGTGCCAGCAGCCACGGACAGGCGGGGGGCTACACCTTC; CDR3: CASSHGQAGGYTF
size: -; D: -; V: TRBV18; J: TRBJ2-5; length: 14; DNA: TGTGCCAGCCACAACCCAACCAGCCGGGAGACCCAGTACTTC; CDR3: CASHNPTSRETQYF
size: -; D: -; V: TRBV19; J: TRBJ1-3; length: 13; DNA: TGTGCCAGTAGCCCCCAGTATGGAAACACCATATATTTT; CDR3: CASSPQYGNTIYF
size: -; D: -; V: TRBV4-1; J: TRBJ1-2; length: 17; DNA: TGCGCCAGCAGCTCCTTCCTCCAGAACCGAAAGACCTATGGCTACACCTTC; CDR3: CASSSFLQNRKTYGYTF
size: -; D: -; V: TRBV5-1; J: TRBJ1-4; length: 17; DNA: TGCGCCAGCAGCTTCAGTCCAAGCATTAGAGGGAATGAAAAACTGTTTTTT; CDR3: CASSFSPSIRGNEKLFF
size: -; D: TRBD1; V: TRBV5-8; J: TRBJ2-7; length: 15; DNA: TGTGCCAGCATCCTATCCGGGACAGGTTCCTACGAGCAGTACTTC; CDR3: CASILSGTGSYEQYF
size: -; D: -; V: TRBV19; J: TRBJ1-6; length: 15; DNA: TGTGCCAGTAGTACGGAACCAGGGACGTACTCACCCCTCCACTTT; CDR3: CASSTEPGTYSPLHF
size: -; D: -; V: TRBV6-1; J: TRBJ2-2; length: 13; DNA: TGTGCCAGCCGTGGAGGGCGAACCGGGGAGCTGTTTTTT; CDR3: CASRGGRTGELFF
size: once; D: -; V: TRBV5-1; J: TRBJ1-3; length: 14; DNA: TGCGCCAGCAGAATACAGGGAACTGGAAACACCATATATTTT; CDR3: CASRIQGTGNTIYF
size: -; D: -; V: TRBV11-2; J: TRBJ2-2; length: 16; DNA: TGTGCCAGCCTTTCGTGGCAGCCTATTAACACCGGGGAGCTGTTTTTT; CDR3: CASLSWQPINTGELFF
size: -; D: -; V: TRBV6-6; J: TRBJ1-2; length: 14; DNA: TGTGCCAGCAGTTACTCTCGGGGGGACTATGGCTACACCTTC; CDR3: CASSYSRGDYGYTF
size: few; D: TRBD1; V: TRBV5-1; J: TRBJ2-3; length: 16; DNA: TGCGCCAGCAGCGGGGACAGGGATATAGTGGTAGATACGCAGTATTTT; CDR3: CASSGDRDIVVDTQYF
size: -; D: -; V: TRBV16; J: TRBJ1-5; length: 15; DNA: TGTGCCAGCAGCCAATTTGGGCACCAGAATCAGCCCCAGCATTTT; CDR3: CASSQFGHQNQPQHF
size: -; D: -; V: TRBV14; J: TRBJ2-2; length: 16; DNA: TGTGCCAGCAGCCAGGGGGCTCCAAGGGTCACCGGGGAGCTGTTTTTT; CDR3: CASSQGAPRVTGELFF
size: -; D: -; V: TRBV4-3; J: TRBJ1-3; length: 18; DNA: TGCGCCAGCAGCCAAGCTCCATCCACTGTCCCCTCTGGAAACACCATATATTTT; CDR3: CASSQAPSTVPSGNTIYF
size: -; D: TRBD2; V: TRBV5-3; J: TRBJ2-1; length: 18; DNA: TGTGCCAGAAGCTCAACAGGGACTAGCGTCTTCTCCTACAATGAGCAGTTCTTC; CDR3: CARSSTGTSVFSYNEQFF
size: -; D: -; V: TRBV13; J: TRBJ1-2; length: 13; DNA: TGTGCCAGCAGCTTAACCAGCAACTATGGCTACACCTTC; CDR3: CASSLTSNYGYTF
size: -; D: -; V: TRBV18; J: TRBJ1-2; length: 17; DNA: TGTGCCAGCTCATCCCGGACACGGACGGAATTTAACTATGGCTACACCTTC; CDR3: CASSSRTRTEFNYGYTF
size: -; D: TRBD1; V: TRBV5-4; J: TRBJ1-4; length: 14; DNA: TGTGCCAGCAGCTACGGACAGGGCGGTGAAAAACTGTTTTTT; CDR3: CASSYGQGGEKLFF
size: -; D: -; V: TRBV6-5; J: TRBJ1-1; length: 11; DNA: TGTGCCAGCAGAATGAACACTGAAGCTTTCTTT; CDR3: CASRMNTEAFF
size: -; D: TRBD2; V: TRBV4-3; J: TRBJ2-1; length: 16; DNA: TGCGCCAGCAGCCAAGATAGCGGGGGCTTCTACAATGAGCAGTTCTTC; CDR3: CASSQDSGGFYNEQFF
size: -; D: -; V: TRBV2; J: TRBJ1-1; length: 13; DNA: TGTGCCAGCAATTTAGACAGGAACACTGAAGCTTTCTTT; CDR3: CASNLDRNTEAFF
size: -; D: -; V: TRBV19; J: TRBJ1-5; length: 13; DNA: TGTGCCAGTAGGGGGCAGAGCAATCAGCCCCAGCATTTT; CDR3: CASRGQSNQPQHF
size: -; D: -; V: TRBV11-3; J: TRBJ2-7; length: 13; DNA: TGTGCCAGCAGTCCGCCGGGGGCCCACGAGCAGTACTTC; CDR3: CASSPPGAHEQYF
size: -; D: -; V: TRBV18; J: TRBJ1-5; length: 15; DNA: TGTGCCAGCTCACCAAACGGGTATAGCAATCAGCCCCAGCATTTT; CDR3: CASSPNGYSNQPQHF
size: -; D: -; V: TRBV4-3; J: TRBJ2-5; length: 14; DNA: TGCGCCAGCAGCCAAGCTCACACTCGAGAGACCCAGTACTTC; CDR3: CASSQAHTRETQYF
size: -; D: -; V: TRBV4-3; J: TRBJ1-5; length: 15; DNA: TGCGCCAGCAGCCAAGGCACAGTGGGGCATCAGCCCCAGCATTTT; CDR3: CASSQGTVGHQPQHF
size: few; D: -; V: TRBV4-3; J: TRBJ2-2; length: 15; DNA: TGCGCCAGCAGCTCCTGGAGCCTAAACACCGGGGAGCTGTTTTTT; CDR3: CASSSWSLNTGELFF
size: -; D: -; V: TRBV2; J: TRBJ1-5; length: 12; DNA: TGTGCCAGCAGTGACCCCACCCAGCCCCAGCATTTT; CDR3: CASSDPTQPQHF
size: -; D: TRBD1; V: TRBV7-9; J: TRBJ1-2; length: 16; DNA: TGTGCCAGCAGCTTAGCTTACAGGGGTCCTAACTATGGCTACACCTTC; CDR3: CASSLAYRGPNYGYTF
size: -; D: -; V: TRBV18; J: TRBJ1-1; length: 13; DNA: TGTGCCAGCTTCCTGAAGGGTAACACTGAAGCTTTCTTT; CDR3: CASFLKGNTEAFF
size: -; D: -; V: TRBV7-3; J: TRBJ2-2; length: 16; DNA: TGTGCCAGCAGCTTAAGCGGGACAATAAGCACCGGGGAGCTGTTTTTT; CDR3: CASSLSGTISTGELFF
size: -; D: -; V: TRBV14; J: TRBJ2-5; length: 16; DNA: TGTGCCAGCAGCCCCCGAGGGCAGGGAGGTGGAGAGACCCAGTACTTC; CDR3: CASSPRGQGGGETQYF
size: -; D: TRBD1; V: TRBV18; J: TRBJ1-1; length: 14; DNA: TGTGCCAGCTCACCAGGCCCGGGACAGACTGAAGCTTTCTTT; CDR3: CASSPGPGQTEAFF
size: -; D: -; V: TRBV10-3; J: TRBJ1-1; length: 16; DNA: TGTGCCATCAGTGTCCAAGGATGGGCGATGAACACTGAAGCTTTCTTT; CDR3: CAISVQGWAMNTEAFF
size: once; D: TRBD2; V: TRBV6-1; J: TRBJ2-1; length: 14; DNA: TGTGCCAGCACTAGCGGGGGGGCCCGGAATGAGCAGTTCTTC; CDR3: CASTSGGARNEQFF
size: -; D: -; V: TRBV6-5; J: TRBJ2-3; length: 15; DNA: TGTGCCAGCAGACTAGGTCTAGGGAACACAGATACGCAGTATTTT; CDR3: CASRLGLGNTDTQYF
size: -; D: -; V: TRBV18; J: TRBJ1-2; length: 12; DNA: TGTGCCAGCTCACGGGCTGACTATGGCTACACCTTC; CDR3: CASSRADYGYTF
size: -; D: -; V: TRBV5-8; J: TRBJ2-7; length: 13; DNA: TGTGCCACGAATCCGGGGGTTCGTTACGAGCAGTACTTC; CDR3: CATNPGVRYEQYF
size: few; D: -; V: TRBV19; J: TRBJ1-6; length: 15; DNA: TGTGCCAGTAGTATAGCTTCAGGTCTCTATTCACCCCTCCACTTT; CDR3: CASSIASGLYSPLHF
size: few; D: TRBD1; V: TRBV27; J: TRBJ1-2; length: 16; DNA: TGTGCCAGCAGTCCCTTAGGACAGGGCGGGAACTATGGCTACACCTTC; CDR3: CASSPLGQGGNYGYTF
size: -; D: -; V: TRBV7-3; J: TRBJ1-2; length: 14; DNA: TGTGCCAGCAGCTTAGTTCGGGGTTCAGATGGCTACACCTTC; CDR3: CASSLVRGSDGYTF
size: -; D: -; V: TRBV25-1; J: TRBJ1-1; length: 15; DNA: TGTGCCAGCAGTCGGGCAGGGCCGACGAACACTGAAGCTTTCTTT; CDR3: CASSRAGPTNTEAFF
size: -; D: TRBD1; V: TRBV5-1; J: TRBJ1-5; length: 15; DNA: TGCGCCAGCAGCAAAACGACAGGGAACAATCAGCCCCAGCATTTT; CDR3: CASSKTTGNNQPQHF
size: -; D: TRBD1; V: TRBV5-4; J: TRBJ1-2; length: 17; DNA: TGTGCCAGCAGCTCACCCAGGGACAGGCGTGTAAACTATGGCTACACCTTC; CDR3: CASSSPRDRRVNYGYTF
size: -; D: TRBD2; V: TRBV6-5; J: TRBJ2-5; length: 15; DNA: TGTGCCAGCCGTTCGGCGGGGGGCCTCCAAGAGACCCAGTACTTC; CDR3: CASRSAGGLQETQYF
size: -; D: TRBD2; V: TRBV10-3; J: TRBJ2-3; length: 14; DNA: TGTGCCATCACTATAGCGGGGGCCTCGAATACGCAGTATTTT; CDR3: CAITIAGASNTQYF
size: once; D: -; V: TRBV4-2; J: TRBJ1-2; length: 13; DNA: TGTGCCAGCAGCCTCCCGGGCGCGTATGGCTACACCTTC; CDR3: CASSLPGAYGYTF
size: -; D: -; V: TRBV9; J: TRBJ2-1; length: 13; DNA: TGTGCCAGCAGCGACGCCGGGCGGCGTGAGCAGTTCTTC; CDR3: CASSDAGRREQFF